The 15 T cell receptor beta chains below come from one sample, sequenced in a study of control samples from healthy donors and cancer patients. Produced via immunoSEQ multiplex PCR; TCRdb's table is partial and in-frame only. This table has 45,000 to 60,000 clones, approximately 90% appearing once. The sample taken for sequencing was PBMCs. The receptors derive from a man between 60 and 75 years old with head and neck cancer.

This clone appeared once. This chain links TRBV4-2 with TRBJ2-7; 7 bases are shared with TRBD2. With V trimmed by 0 bases and J by 0 bases, 8 bases remained unmatched. Per germline, CDR1 LGHNA and CDR2 YNFKEQ. The CDR3 is made up of 17 amino acids. The CDR3 DNA is TGTGCCAGCAGCCAAGATAGGGGAGGGAAAGGCTCCTACGAGCAGTACTTC. Protein: CASSQDRGGKGSYEQYF.

This sequence joins TRBV19 and TRBJ2-1; 9 nucleotides agree with TRBD1. The CDR3 spans 14 residues. V gave up 5 bases and J gave up 7 bases; unmatched junction bases: 6. In germline, CDR1 is LNHDA, CDR2 SQIVND (reference sequence). The CDR3 DNA follows: TGTGCCAGTAGTGGGGGACAGGGAAGGAATGAGCAGTTCTTC. The encoded protein is CASSGGQGRNEQFF.

This clone was recorded once. The chain joins TRBV10-3 to TRBJ2-1, with 10 bases aligning to TRBD2. The CDR3 extends over 15 amino acids. Germline V gene data show CDR1 as ENHRY and CDR2 as SYGVKD. V dropped 0 bases and J dropped 9; count of bases not matched to a gene: 5. The CDR3 sequence: CAISESLAGPGEQFF. In DNA form, the CDR3 reads TGTGCCATCAGTGAGTCACTAGCGGGGCCCGGTGAGCAGTTCTTC.

The gene calls are TRBV9 and TRBJ2-7, with TRBD2 as a possible D gene (5 bases). This CDR3 comprises 12 residues. The germline V gene encodes CDR1 SGDLS and CDR2 YYNGEE. Trimming left V 3 bases short and J 3 bases short, with 7 bases between. CDR3 sequence (DNA): TGTGCCAGCAGCGGTGAGGGCTACGAGCAGTACTTC. Its translation: CASSGEGYEQYF.

The CDR3 sequence is CASSQNLDTQYF. Written as DNA, the CDR3 is TGTGCCAGCAGTCAGAATCTCGATACGCAGTATTTT. The V call is TRBV3-1 (or the pseudogene TRBV3-2), the J call TRBJ2-3, with D hard to call. Germline values: CDR1 LGHDT, CDR2 YNNKEL (reference sequence). The CDR3 loop spans 12 amino acids. Trimming removed 6 bases at V and 6 bases at J, with 10 bases between.

This clone was recorded a few times. The rearrangement joins TRBV4-1 to TRBJ2-2; 9 nucleotides agree with TRBD1. V shed 1 base and J 5 bases; nucleotides not matched to a gene: 8. The CDR3 is 17 residues long. CDR1 is MGHRA, CDR2 YSYEKL, per germline. The DNA for the CDR3 is TGCGCCAGCAGCCAAGTTGGGACAGGGCGGTGGACCGGGGAGCTGTTTTTT. This translates into CASSQVGTGRWTGELFF.

The rearrangement uses TRBV28 and TRBJ2-7; TRBD1 matches at 9 bases. This CDR3 is built from 15 residues. CDR1 and CDR2 from the germline V gene are MDHEN and SYDVKM. J was trimmed by 3 bases and V by 5 bases; bases with no gene match: 8. CDR3 loop: CASSRTGDQLYEQYF. CDR3 coding DNA: TGTGCCAGCAGTCGGACAGGGGATCAACTCTACGAGCAGTACTTC.

This clone was counted once. This chain uses TRBV30 with TRBJ1-5; 11 nucleotides line up with TRBD1. After removal of 8 bases from V and 1 base from J, the junction contained 7 bases not matched to a gene. From germline, CDR1 is GTSNPN and CDR2 SVGIG (reference sequence). There are 15 residues in the CDR3. DNA for the CDR3: TGTGCCGGGGGGGGACAGGGGGGAAGCAATCAGCCCCAGCATTTT. Residues: CAGGGQGGSNQPQHF.

This sequence joins TRBV6-5 and TRBJ2-1, with unresolved D. The CDR3 consists of 14 residues. V gave up 7 bases and J gave up 0 bases, with 10 bases separating them. Germline loops: CDR1 MNHEY, CDR2 SVGAGI. CDR3 sequence (DNA): TGTGCCAGCAAAGGGCTACTCTCCTACAATGAGCAGTTCTTC. As protein: CASKGLLSYNEQFF.

This CDR3 reads CASSGGQGWTGELFF. CDR3 nucleotides: TGCGCCAGCAGCGGGGGACAGGGGTGGACCGGGGAGCTGTTTTTT. This chain uses TRBV5-1 with TRBJ2-2; 10 nucleotides align to TRBD1. Unmatched junction bases numbered 5, after V lost 4 bases and J lost 5 bases. CDR1 and CDR2 (germline): SGHRS, YFSETQ. The CDR3 runs to 15 residues.

By its share, this clone is medium-sized. The V call is TRBV6-2 or TRBV6-3, the J call TRBJ2-7, with D maybe TRBD2 (5 bases). Germline V gives CDR1 MNHEY, CDR2 SVGEGT. The CDR3 has 16 amino acids. V lost 2 bases to trimming and J lost 5 bases, with 19 bases between them. The CDR3 bases are TGTGCCAGCAGTTACCACGTGTGGGTCCCAGCGGACGAGCAGTACTTC. It is translated as CASSYHVWVPADEQYF.

For the CDR3, the DNA is TGTGCCAGCAGTTCAACCGGGACCGAGCCATACTTC. Translating it yields CASSSTGTEPYF. The gene calls are TRBV27 and TRBJ2-5; D may correspond to TRBD1 or TRBD2 (5 bases each). The CDR3 is made up of 12 amino acids. In germline, CDR1 is MNHEY, CDR2 SMNVEV (reference sequence). Trimming stripped 4 bases from V and 14 bases from J, with 17 bases between.

J is TRBJ2-7 and V is TRBV6-2 or TRBV6-3, with TRBD1 matching 10 bases. This CDR3 region has 15 residues. Trimming at V came to 6 bases and at J to 2 bases, leaving 7 bases not matched to a gene. The germline CDR1 and CDR2 sequences are MNHEY and SVGEGT. As DNA, the CDR3 is TGTGCCAGCAGCCGCTCGGGACAGGGGACCTACGAGCAGTACTTC. Translating gives CASSRSGQGTYEQYF.

Points on this clone: Other DNA sequences in this specimen translate into the identical CDR3. The chain links TRBV9 to TRBJ2-5, with 11 positions matching TRBD2. Unmatched junction bases numbered 5, after V lost 2 bases and J lost 5 bases. CDR1 is SGDLS and CDR2 is YYNGEE in the germline V gene. The CDR3 has 15 amino acids. The CDR3 DNA reads TGTGCCAGCAGCGTTAGCGGGAGGGCCAGCGAGACCCAGTACTTC. Protein product: CASSVSGRASETQYF.

The rearrangement joins TRBV27 to TRBJ2-3; D is possibly TRBD2 (5 bases). V was trimmed by 3 bases and J by 2 bases, leaving 18 bases between them. Germline V CDR1 and CDR2: MNHEY, SMNVEV (reference sequence). The CDR3 spans 17 residues. The CDR3 protein is CASSFRGPNPHTDTQYF. The CDR3 DNA reads as TGTGCCAGCAGTTTTAGAGGGCCCAATCCACACACAGATACGCAGTATTTT.